This T cell receptor beta chain was documented in a study of T cell changes during pregnancy in multiple sclerosis. Only in-frame clones appear in the TCRdb table, and some are missing; sequencing was by immunoSEQ multiplex PCR. The table has 84,000 or so clones, approximately 94% seen once. Source: peripheral blood, taken in the third trimester of pregnancy. This TCR was sampled from a female donor with multiple sclerosis, enrolled in a pregnancy study.

CDR3 in DNA: TGCGCCAGCAGCCAAGTAGCGGGCCGTGACTATGGCTACACCTTC. It yields the protein CASSQVAGRDYGYTF. The chain recombines TRBV4-1 with TRBJ1-2; no firm D call. The CDR3 totals 15 residues. V shed 1 base and J shed 3 bases, with 12 bases lying between them. Looked up from germline, CDR1 is MGHRA and CDR2 is YSYEKL.